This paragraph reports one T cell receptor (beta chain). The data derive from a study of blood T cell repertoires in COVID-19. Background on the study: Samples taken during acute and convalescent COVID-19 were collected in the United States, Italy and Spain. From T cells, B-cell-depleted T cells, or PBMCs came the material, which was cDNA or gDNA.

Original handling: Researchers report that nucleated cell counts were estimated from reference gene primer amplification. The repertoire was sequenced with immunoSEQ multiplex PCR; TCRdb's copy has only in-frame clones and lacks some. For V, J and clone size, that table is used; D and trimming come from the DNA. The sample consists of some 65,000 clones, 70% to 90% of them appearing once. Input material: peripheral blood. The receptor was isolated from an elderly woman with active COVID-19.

In DNA, the CDR3 is TGTGCCAGCAGCCGCCAGGGGAACTCTGGAAACACCATATATTTT. Translated, it gives CASSRQGNSGNTIYF. The chain has TRBV7-2 and TRBJ1-3; D perhaps matches TRBD1 (6 bases). V lost 5 bases and J 0 bases, leaving 11 bases between the germline ends. This CDR3 region has 15 residues. Per germline, CDR1 SGHTA and CDR2 FQGNSA.